This T cell receptor beta chain was captured in a study of blood T cell repertoires in COVID-19. Study information: The study drew acute and convalescent COVID-19 samples from the United States, Italy and Spain. PBMCs, B-cell-depleted T cells, or T cells were the source of the cDNA or gDNA that made up the material.

The CDR3 covers 16 residues. Germline V gene lookup returns CDR1 LGHDT and CDR2 YNNKEL (reference sequence). V lost 0 bases, J lost 3 bases, and 7 bases stayed unmatched. Methods used by the authors: How many nucleated cells were present was estimated from reference gene primer amplification. Repertoires were generated with immunoSEQ multiplex PCR, while TCRdb's copy carries only in-frame clones and drops some. That table supplies the V and J calls and clone size; D and trimming were determined from the DNA. The sample holds 150,000 to 180,000 clones, about 90% seen once. The sequenced material came from peripheral blood. The sequence came from a middle-aged man with acute or convalescent COVID-19. The J gene is TRBJ1-2, the V gene TRBV3-1 (or the pseudogene TRBV3-2); TRBD1 matches 7 bases. In DNA form, the CDR3 reads TGTGCCAGCAGCCAAGATCTGGTTCAGGGGGACTATGGCTACACCTTC. This translates into CASSQDLVQGDYGYTF.